This T cell receptor beta chain was profiled in a study of regulatory T cells in long-lasting Graves disease. Points from the study as a whole: Patients with persistent disease showed a bias toward TRBV28, TRBJ1-2 and TRBJ2-5.

This CDR3 has 16 amino acids. Germline CDR1 is DFQATT and CDR2 is SNEGSKA (reference sequence). Unmatched junction bases numbered 14, after V lost 6 bases and J lost 7 bases. Stated time point: persistent/refractory GD, antithyroid drugs over 5 years with positive TRAb. Extracted RNA from PBMCs served as the source of the TCR library. Both iRepertoire HTBI primers and Arm-PCR of CDR3 regions were used to build the TCR beta libraries. As originally analysed: More than 55 TRBV and 12 to 15 TRBJ segments were identified across samples. From the multiplex PCR reads, TCRdb called clonotypes with MiXCR, one entry per CDR3 protein. The V and J calls, along with clone size, are taken from TCRdb and not from the paper's own processing. There are a few hundred thousand distinct CDR3 sequences in the sample; 22% occur only once, and around 12% lies in the top ten. This clonotype was detected a few times. Its antigen is as yet unknown.

The TCR was taken from a female donor with Graves disease. The chain joins TRBV20-1 to TRBJ1-6; 8 bases line up with TRBD1. The specimen comprised peripheral blood mononuclear cells (PBMCs), sampled when the disease was refractory, from a patient treated with antithyroid drugs. The DNA of the CDR3 is TGCAGTGCAAGTGGTGTTTTGGACAGGGAAAATTCACCCCTCCACTTT. The encoded protein is CSASGVLDRENSPLHF.